The table lists the clone carrying this T cell receptor beta chain with a few counts. Produced via immunoSEQ multiplex PCR; TCRdb's table is partial and in-frame only. The profile covers tens of thousands of clones, with roughly 82% appearing a single time and 4.5% to 6% taken by the ten largest. V was pared by 5 bases and J by 0 bases, with 14 bases between. Germline-derived CDR1 and CDR2 are LNHDA and SQIVND (reference sequence). This CDR3 comprises 15 residues. The entry originates in a study of OX40 agonist ivuxolimab in advanced cancers. The chain employs TRBV19 and TRBJ2-7; TRBD2 is a possible D gene (6 bases). The receptor comes from an adult with an advanced solid tumor such as melanoma, head and neck, liver or kidney cancer. This specimen consisted of CD4+ or CD8+ T cells sorted from blood, obtained in a trial of the OX40 agonist ivuxolimab. CDR3 loop: CASSYSGSSSYEQYF. The DNA for the CDR3 is TGTGCCAGTAGTTACAGCGGGTCTAGCTCCTACGAGCAGTACTTC.